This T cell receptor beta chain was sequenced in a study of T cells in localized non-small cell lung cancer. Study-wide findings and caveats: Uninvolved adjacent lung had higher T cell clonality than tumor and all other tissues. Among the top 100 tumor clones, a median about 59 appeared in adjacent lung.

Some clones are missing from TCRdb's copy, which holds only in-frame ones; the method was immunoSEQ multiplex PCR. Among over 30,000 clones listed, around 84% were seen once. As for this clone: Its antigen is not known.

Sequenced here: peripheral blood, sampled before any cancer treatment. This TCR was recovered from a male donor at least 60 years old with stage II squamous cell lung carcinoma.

The CDR3 sequence: CASSKKSYEQYF. The CDR3 DNA is TGTGCCAGCAGTAAGAAGAGCTACGAGCAGTACTTC. The rearrangement uses TRBV2 and TRBJ2-7; D unresolved. Trimming shortened V by 5 bases and J by 3 bases, and 8 bases separated the two germline ends. Germline V lookup: CDR1 SNHLY, CDR2 FYNNEI. This CDR3 is 12 amino acids long.